A single sample is the source of the 14 T cell receptor beta chains below, sequenced in a study of blood T cells in healthy people across ages. It was with a sample-barcoded 5' primer and a J-beta primer mix that a second PCR of about 6 to 12 cycles was run. TCRdb re-called the 5' RACE reads through MiXCR, storing one row per CDR3 protein. The sample consists of 780,000 or so distinct CDR3 sequences, roughly 25% of them appearing once. These data are also associated with another study on T cells of mothers and their children.

Sequenced: blood. The receptors were sampled from a boy between 10 and 17 years old in good health.

The chain recombines TRBV14 with TRBJ2-7; possibly TRBD1 for D (7 bases). Judging by the DNA end, TRBJ2-1 fits better; the J call may be wrong. The CDR3 sequence is 14 residues long. From germline, CDR1 is SGHDN and CDR2 FVKESK. The CDR3 DNA follows: TGTGCCAGCAGCCTGCGGGACAGATCCAATGAGCAGTTCTTC. It codes for CASSLRDRSNEQFF.

This clonotype has more than one count but fewer than ten. The rearrangement joins TRBV28 to TRBJ2-7; a weak D match, TRBD1 (5 bases). The ends were cut back, 6 bases at V and 2 bases at J, with 14 bases in the middle. This CDR3 spans 14 amino acids. Per germline, CDR1 MDHEN and CDR2 SYDVKM. CDR3 region: CASRLTGSPYEQYF. DNA for the CDR3: TGTGCCAGCAGACTTACAGGTAGTCCCTACGAGCAGTACTTC.

The chain has TRBV7-2 and TRBJ2-7; 10 bases map to TRBD2. The CDR3 is 15 amino acids. The V gene's germline CDR1 is SGHTA and CDR2 FQGNSA. After removal of 2 bases from V and 7 bases from J, the junction contained 8 bases not matched to a gene. As DNA, the CDR3 is TGTGCCAGCAGCTTATCGGCTAGCGGGAGCGGGGAGCAGTACTTC. Translated, it gives CASSLSASGSGEQYF.

The rearrangement links TRBV19 to TRBJ2-2; 9 nucleotides line up with TRBD2. J was trimmed by 5 bases and V by 4 bases; bases with no gene match: 5. The germline V gene encodes CDR1 LNHDA and CDR2 SQIVND (reference sequence). The CDR3 has 15 amino acids. CDR3 loop: CASSSSGGQTGELFF. In nucleotides, the CDR3 is TGTGCCAGTAGTAGTAGCGGGGGACAAACCGGGGAGCTGTTTTTT. The complete variable domain, with remaining parts taken from reference TRBV19 and TRBJ2-2, reads DGGITQSPKYLFRKEGQNVTLSCEQNLNHDAMYWYRQDPGQGLRLIYYSQIVNDFQKGDIAEGYSVSREKKESFPLTVTSAQKNPTAFYLCASSSSGGQTGELFFGEGSRLTVL.

V and J are TRBV7-3 and TRBJ2-3; possibly TRBD2 for D (6 bases). The CDR3 extends over 15 amino acids. Looked up from germline, CDR1 is SGHTA and CDR2 is FQGTGA. With 0 bases removed from V and 6 bases from J, the gap between germline ends came to 13 bases. The CDR3 spells CASSLTSGWSDTQYF. The CDR3 DNA is TGTGCCAGCAGCTTAACGAGCGGGTGGAGTGATACGCAGTATTTT.

This clonotype was observed a few times. The chain recombines TRBV10-2 with TRBJ1-5, with D possibly TRBD1 on 6 matching bases. Deletions cut 2 bases from V and 6 bases from J, with 11 bases between. CDR3 length: 14 amino acids. From germline, CDR1 is WSHSY and CDR2 SAAADI. CDR3 amino acids: CASSEVQGSQPQHF. DNA for the CDR3: TGCGCCAGCAGTGAGGTACAGGGAAGTCAGCCCCAGCATTTT.

The genes are TRBV3-1 and TRBJ1-1; D unclear. Trimming removed 0 bases at V and 0 bases at J, with 17 bases between. Germline loops: CDR1 LGHDT, CDR2 YNNKEL (reference sequence). This CDR3 is built from 18 residues. In nucleotides, the CDR3 is TGTGCCAGCAGCCAAGATGGCGGTAGGCAGGAGATGAACACTGAAGCTTTCTTT. Its protein is CASSQDGGRQEMNTEAFF.

This clonotype was recorded a few times. The chain uses TRBV28 and TRBJ1-2; no firm D call. The CDR3 loop spans 15 amino acids. Trimming removed 5 bases at V and 0 bases at J, with 13 bases between. Looked up from germline, CDR1 is MDHEN and CDR2 is SYDVKM. The CDR3 protein is CASSPPRDTNYGYTF. CDR3 sequence (DNA): TGTGCCAGCAGTCCTCCAAGGGATACTAACTATGGCTACACCTTC.

The sample holds many counts of this clonotype. The chain links TRBV6-2 or TRBV6-3 to TRBJ2-7; no clear D. Trimming stripped 5 bases from V and 0 bases from J, with 20 bases between. The V gene's germline CDR1 is MNHEY and CDR2 SVGEGT. This CDR3 contains 17 residues. In nucleotides, the CDR3 is TGTGCCAGCAGTCCCCGTTCGGTTGAGCCCGACTCCTACGAGCAGTACTTC. Encoded protein: CASSPRSVEPDSYEQYF.

This clonotype is a singleton in its sample. The V and J genes are TRBV2 and TRBJ1-4; 11 nucleotides match TRBD1. The V and J ends lost 6 bases and 1 base, in that order; junction bases with no gene match: 13. From germline, CDR1 is SNHLY and CDR2 FYNNEI. This CDR3 spans 19 amino acids. CDR3: CASSLLGDRGTRTNEKLFF. CDR3 sequence (DNA): TGTGCCAGCAGCTTATTGGGGGACAGGGGGACTCGAACTAATGAAAAACTGTTTTTT.

This clonotype has more than one count but fewer than ten. CDR3: CASSQDPSGSVYEQYF. The CDR3 nucleotides are TGTGCCAGCAGCCAAGATCCTAGCGGGAGCGTCTACGAGCAGTACTTC. The gene calls are TRBV4-2 and TRBJ2-7, with TRBD2 identical over 10 bases. V lost 0 bases to trimming and J lost 3 bases; unmatched junction nucleotides: 5. Germline V gives CDR1 LGHNA, CDR2 YNFKEQ. The CDR3 totals 16 residues.

This clonotype was counted only a few times. The chain employs TRBV7-6 and TRBJ2-5, with D tentatively TRBD1 (6 bases). The DNA end lines up better with TRBJ2-1; the J call may be wrong. Germline V gives CDR1 SGHVS, CDR2 FNYEAQ. CDR3 length: 15 amino acids. CDR3 in DNA: TGTGCCAGCAGCTTAGCCAGGGGTTATGTCAATGAGCAGTTCTTC. It translates to CASSLARGYVNEQFF.

This clonotype appeared a few times. The V and J genes are TRBV6-5 and TRBJ1-2; 7 bases line up with TRBD1. Germline CDR1 MNHEY, CDR2 SVGAGI. Trimming removed 7 bases from V and 8 bases from J; junction bases left unmatched: 10. The length of the CDR3 is 13 residues. The CDR3: CASTRVQGGGYTF. CDR3 bases: TGTGCCAGCACCCGTGTCCAGGGGGGCGGCTACACCTTC.

The CDR3 loop is CASSSYDTQYF. The CDR3 DNA reads as TGTGCCAGCAGTTCTTATGATACGCAGTATTTT. The V gene is TRBV12-3 or TRBV12-4, the J gene TRBJ2-3; D not resolved. V was trimmed by 4 bases and J by 6 bases, leaving 5 bases between them. This CDR3 has 11 residues.